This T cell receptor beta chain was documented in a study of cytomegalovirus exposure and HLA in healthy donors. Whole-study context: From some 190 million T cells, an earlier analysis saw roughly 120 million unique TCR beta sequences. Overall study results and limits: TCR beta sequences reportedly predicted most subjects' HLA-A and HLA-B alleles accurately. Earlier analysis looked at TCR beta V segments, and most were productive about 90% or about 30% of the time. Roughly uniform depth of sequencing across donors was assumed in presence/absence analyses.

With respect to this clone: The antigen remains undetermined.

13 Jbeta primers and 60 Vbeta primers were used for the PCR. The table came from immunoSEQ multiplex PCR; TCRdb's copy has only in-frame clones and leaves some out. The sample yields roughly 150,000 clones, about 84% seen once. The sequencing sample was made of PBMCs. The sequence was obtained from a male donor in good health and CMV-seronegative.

The CDR3 loop reads CASSLGQGNSYEQYF. The CDR3 DNA follows: TGTGCCAGCAGCTTGGGACAGGGAAACTCCTACGAGCAGTACTTC. The gene calls are TRBV7-2 and TRBJ2-7, with 9 bases aligning to TRBD1. Germline CDR1 reads SGHTA; CDR2 reads FQGNSA. The CDR3 runs to 15 residues. The ends lost 3 bases at V and 0 bases at J; junction bases unmatched: 3.